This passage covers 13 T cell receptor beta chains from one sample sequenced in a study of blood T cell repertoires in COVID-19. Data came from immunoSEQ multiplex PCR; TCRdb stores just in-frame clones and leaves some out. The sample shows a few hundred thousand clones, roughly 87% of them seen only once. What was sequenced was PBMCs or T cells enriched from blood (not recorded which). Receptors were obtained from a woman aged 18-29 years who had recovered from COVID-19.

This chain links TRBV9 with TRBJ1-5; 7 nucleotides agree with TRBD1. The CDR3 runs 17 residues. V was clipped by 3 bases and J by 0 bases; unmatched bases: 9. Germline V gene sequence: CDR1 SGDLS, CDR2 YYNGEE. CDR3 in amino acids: CASSAGTAPFSNQPQHF. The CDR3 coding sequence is TGTGCCAGCAGCGCAGGGACAGCTCCATTTAGCAATCAGCCCCAGCATTTT.

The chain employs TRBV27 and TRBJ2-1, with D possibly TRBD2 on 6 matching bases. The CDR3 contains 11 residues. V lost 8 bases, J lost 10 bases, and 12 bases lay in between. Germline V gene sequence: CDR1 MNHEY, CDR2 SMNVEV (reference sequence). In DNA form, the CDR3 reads TGTGCCAGCCGGAGGGGTTGGGAGCAGTTCTTC. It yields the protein CASRRGWEQFF.

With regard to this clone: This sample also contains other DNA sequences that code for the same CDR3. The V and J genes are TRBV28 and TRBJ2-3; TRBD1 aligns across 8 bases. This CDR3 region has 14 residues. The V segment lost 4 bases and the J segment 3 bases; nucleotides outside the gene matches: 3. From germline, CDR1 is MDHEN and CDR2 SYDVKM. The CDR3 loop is CASSSGQGTDTQYF. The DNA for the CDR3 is TGTGCCAGCAGTTCAGGACAGGGTACAGATACGCAGTATTTT. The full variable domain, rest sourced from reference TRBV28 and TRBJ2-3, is DVKVTQSSRYLVKRTGEKVFLECVQDMDHENMFWYRQDPGLGLRLIYFSYDVKMKEKGDIPEGYSVSREKKERFSLILESASTNQTSMYLCASSSGQGTDTQYFGPGTRLTVL.

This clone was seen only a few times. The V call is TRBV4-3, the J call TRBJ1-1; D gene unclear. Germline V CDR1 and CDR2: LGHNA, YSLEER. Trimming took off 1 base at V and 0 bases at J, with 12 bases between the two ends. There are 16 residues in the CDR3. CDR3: CASSQGRQRLNTEAFF. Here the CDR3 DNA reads TGCGCCAGCAGCCAAGGGAGGCAGCGGTTGAACACTGAAGCTTTCTTT.

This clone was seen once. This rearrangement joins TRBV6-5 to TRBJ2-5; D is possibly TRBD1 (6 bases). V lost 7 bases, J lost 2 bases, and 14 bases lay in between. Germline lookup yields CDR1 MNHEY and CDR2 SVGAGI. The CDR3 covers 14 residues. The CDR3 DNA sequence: TGTGCCAGCACCTCAACAGGGAATCAAGAGACCCAGTACTTC. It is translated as CASTSTGNQETQYF.

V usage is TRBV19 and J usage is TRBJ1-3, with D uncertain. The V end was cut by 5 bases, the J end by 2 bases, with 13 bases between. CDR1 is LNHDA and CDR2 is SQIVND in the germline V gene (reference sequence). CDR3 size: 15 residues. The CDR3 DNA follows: TGTGCCAGTAGTTCCTCAGGACTGACTGGAAACACCATATATTTT. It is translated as CASSSSGLTGNTIYF.

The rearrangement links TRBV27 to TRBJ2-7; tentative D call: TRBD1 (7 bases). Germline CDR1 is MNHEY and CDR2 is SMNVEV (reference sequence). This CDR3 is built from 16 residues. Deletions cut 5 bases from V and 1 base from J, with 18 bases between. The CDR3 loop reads CASSLTGDFRSYEQYF. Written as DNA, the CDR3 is TGTGCCAGCAGTCTAACAGGGGACTTCAGGTCCTACGAGCAGTACTTC.

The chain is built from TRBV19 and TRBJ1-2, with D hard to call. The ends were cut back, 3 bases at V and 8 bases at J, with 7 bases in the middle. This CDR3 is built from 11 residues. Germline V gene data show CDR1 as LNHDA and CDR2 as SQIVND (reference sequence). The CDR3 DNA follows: TGTGCCAGTAGTATTATGGGCGGCTACACCTTC. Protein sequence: CASSIMGGYTF.

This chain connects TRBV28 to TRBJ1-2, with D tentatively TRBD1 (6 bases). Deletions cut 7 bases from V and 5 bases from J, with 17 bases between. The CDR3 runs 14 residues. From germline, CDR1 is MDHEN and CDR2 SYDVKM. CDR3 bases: TGTGCCAGCACTTCCAAAGGACAGAGATATGGCTACACCTTC. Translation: CASTSKGQRYGYTF.

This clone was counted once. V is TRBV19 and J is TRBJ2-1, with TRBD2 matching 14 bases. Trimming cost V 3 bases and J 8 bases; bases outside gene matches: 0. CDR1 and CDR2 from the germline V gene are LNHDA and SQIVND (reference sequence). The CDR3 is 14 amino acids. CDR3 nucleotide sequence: TGTGCCAGTAGTATGGGACTAGCGGGAGATGAGCAGTTCTTC. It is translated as CASSMGLAGDEQFF.

CDR3 sequence: CASSLAGGAANEKLFF. CDR3 sequence (DNA): TGTGCCAGCAGCTTAGCAGGGGGAGCAGCTAATGAAAAACTGTTTTTT. V and J are TRBV7-9 and TRBJ1-4; D perhaps matches TRBD1 (6 bases). The V gene lost 0 bases and the J gene lost 3 bases, with 11 bases spanning the gap. This CDR3 is 16 amino acids long. Per germline, CDR1 SEHNR and CDR2 FQNEAQ (reference sequence).

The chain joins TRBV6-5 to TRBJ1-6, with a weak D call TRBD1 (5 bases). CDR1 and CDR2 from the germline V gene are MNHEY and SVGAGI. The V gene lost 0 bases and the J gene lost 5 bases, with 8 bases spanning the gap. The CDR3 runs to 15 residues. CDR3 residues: CASSYSRQNNSPLHF. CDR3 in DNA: TGTGCCAGCAGTTACTCGAGACAGAATAATTCACCCCTCCACTTT.

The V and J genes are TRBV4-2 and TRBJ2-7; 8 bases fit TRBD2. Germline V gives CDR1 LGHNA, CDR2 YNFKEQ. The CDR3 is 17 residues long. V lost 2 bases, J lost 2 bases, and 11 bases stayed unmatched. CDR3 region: CASSQTEGAGVTYEQYF. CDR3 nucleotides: TGTGCCAGCAGCCAAACTGAAGGAGCGGGAGTCACCTACGAGCAGTACTTC.